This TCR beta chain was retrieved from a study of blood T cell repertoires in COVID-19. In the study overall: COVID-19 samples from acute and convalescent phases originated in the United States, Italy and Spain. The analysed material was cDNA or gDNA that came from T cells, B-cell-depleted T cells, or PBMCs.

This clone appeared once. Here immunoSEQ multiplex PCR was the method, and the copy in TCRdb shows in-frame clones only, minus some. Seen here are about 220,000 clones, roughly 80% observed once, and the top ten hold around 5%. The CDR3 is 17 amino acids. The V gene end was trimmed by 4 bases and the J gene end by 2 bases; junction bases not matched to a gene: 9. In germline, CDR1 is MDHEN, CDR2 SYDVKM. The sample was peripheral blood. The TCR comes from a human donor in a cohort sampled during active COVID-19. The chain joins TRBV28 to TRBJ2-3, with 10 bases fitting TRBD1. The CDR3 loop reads CASSSPRTGGYTDTQYF. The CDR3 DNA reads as TGTGCCAGCAGTTCCCCGCGGACAGGGGGTTACACAGATACGCAGTATTTT.